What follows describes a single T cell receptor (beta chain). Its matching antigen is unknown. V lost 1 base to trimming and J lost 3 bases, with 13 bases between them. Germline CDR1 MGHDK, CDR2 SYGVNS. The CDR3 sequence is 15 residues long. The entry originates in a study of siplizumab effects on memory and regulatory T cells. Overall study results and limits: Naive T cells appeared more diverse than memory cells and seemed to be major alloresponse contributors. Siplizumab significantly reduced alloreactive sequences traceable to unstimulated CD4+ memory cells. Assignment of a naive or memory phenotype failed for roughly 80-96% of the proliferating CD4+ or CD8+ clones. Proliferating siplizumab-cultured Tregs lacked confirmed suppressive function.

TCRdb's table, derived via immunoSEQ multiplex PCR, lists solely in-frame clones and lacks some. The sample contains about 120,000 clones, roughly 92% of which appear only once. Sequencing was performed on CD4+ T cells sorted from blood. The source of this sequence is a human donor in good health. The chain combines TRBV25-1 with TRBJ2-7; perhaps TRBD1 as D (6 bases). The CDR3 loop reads CASSESNRAHYEQYF. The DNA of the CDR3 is TGTGCCAGCAGTGAATCAAACAGGGCCCACTACGAGCAGTACTTC.